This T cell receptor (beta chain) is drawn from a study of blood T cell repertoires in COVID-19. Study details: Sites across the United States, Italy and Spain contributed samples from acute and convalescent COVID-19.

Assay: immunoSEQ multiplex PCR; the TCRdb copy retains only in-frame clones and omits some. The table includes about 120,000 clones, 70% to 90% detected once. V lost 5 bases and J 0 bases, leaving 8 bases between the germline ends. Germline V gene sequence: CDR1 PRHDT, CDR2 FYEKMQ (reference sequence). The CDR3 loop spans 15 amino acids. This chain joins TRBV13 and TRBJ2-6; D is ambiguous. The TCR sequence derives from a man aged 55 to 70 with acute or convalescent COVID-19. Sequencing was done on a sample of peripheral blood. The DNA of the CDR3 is TGTGCCAGCAGCCTAATGCACTCTGGGGCCAACGTCCTGACTTTC. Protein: CASSLMHSGANVLTF.